This TCR beta chain appears in the sequencing data of a study of T cells in Graves' hyperthyroidism and ophthalmopathy. V lost 3 bases to trimming and J lost 0 bases, with 12 bases between them. This CDR3 is built from 15 residues. From germline, CDR1 is KGHSH and CDR2 LQKENI. It was RNA transcripts that yielded the amplified TCR beta CDR3 regions. Initially, a first-round RT-PCR of the TCR CDR3 employed the HTBI primer set. MiXCR, run by TCRdb on the multiplex PCR reads, gives a single entry per CDR3 protein. Of over 120,000 distinct CDR3 sequences listed, approximately 24% are singletons. The chain uses TRBV18 and TRBJ2-7; a possible D gene is TRBD2 (5 bases). The receptor comes from a woman aged 45-65 years with Graves' hyperthyroidism that later progressed to Graves' ophthalmopathy. The sequencing sample was made of blood. The CDR3 DNA reads TGTGCCAGCTCACCGAACCGGGATACCTCCTACGAGCAGTACTTC. The encoded protein is CASSPNRDTSYEQYF.